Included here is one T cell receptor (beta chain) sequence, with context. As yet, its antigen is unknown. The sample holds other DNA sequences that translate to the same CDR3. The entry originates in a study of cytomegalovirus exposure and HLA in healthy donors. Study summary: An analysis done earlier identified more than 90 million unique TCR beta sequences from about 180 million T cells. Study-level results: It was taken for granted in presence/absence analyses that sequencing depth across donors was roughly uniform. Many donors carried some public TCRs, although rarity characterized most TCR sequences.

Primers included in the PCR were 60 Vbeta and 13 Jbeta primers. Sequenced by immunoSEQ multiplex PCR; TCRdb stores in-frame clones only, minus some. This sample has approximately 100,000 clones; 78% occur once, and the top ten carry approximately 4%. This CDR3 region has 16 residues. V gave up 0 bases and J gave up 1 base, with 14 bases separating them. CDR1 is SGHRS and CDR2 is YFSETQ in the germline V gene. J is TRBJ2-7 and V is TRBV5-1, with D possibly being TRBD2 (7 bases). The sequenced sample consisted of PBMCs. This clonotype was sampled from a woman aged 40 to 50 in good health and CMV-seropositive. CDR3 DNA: TGCGCCAGCAGCTTGGGGGGGGCGGGGGTTTCCTACGAGCAGTACTTC. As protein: CASSLGGAGVSYEQYF.